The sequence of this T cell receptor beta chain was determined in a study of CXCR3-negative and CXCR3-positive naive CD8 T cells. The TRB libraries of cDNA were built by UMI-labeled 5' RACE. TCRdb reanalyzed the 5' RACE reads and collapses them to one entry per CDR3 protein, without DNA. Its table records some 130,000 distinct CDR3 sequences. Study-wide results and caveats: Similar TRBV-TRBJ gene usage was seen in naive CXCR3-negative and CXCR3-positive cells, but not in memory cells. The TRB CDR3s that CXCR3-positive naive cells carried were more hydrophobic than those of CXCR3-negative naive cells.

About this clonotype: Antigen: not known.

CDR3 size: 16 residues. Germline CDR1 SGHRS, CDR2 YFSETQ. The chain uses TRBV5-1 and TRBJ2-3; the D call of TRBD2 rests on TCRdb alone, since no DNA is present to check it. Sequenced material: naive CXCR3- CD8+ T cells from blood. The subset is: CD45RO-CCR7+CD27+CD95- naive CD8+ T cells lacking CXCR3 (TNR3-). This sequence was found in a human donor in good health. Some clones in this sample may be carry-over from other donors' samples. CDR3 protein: CASSPSPSADTDTQYF.